This TCR beta chain originates from a study of shared clonotypes between healthy human individuals. Study-wide context: Each donor contributed plates that comprised three CD4 naive, three CD4 memory, two CD8 naive and one CD8 memory.

Germline V gene data show CDR1 as MGHRA and CDR2 as YSYEKL. This CDR3 contains 16 residues. V dropped 2 bases and J dropped 4 bases, with 17 bases sitting between them. Splitting of each subset's genomic DNA was done evenly across several immunoSEQ plates. Clones were read by immunoSEQ multiplex PCR, and TCRdb kept only the in-frame ones, dropping some. This repertoire shows some 2,500,000 clones, approximately 94% found once; its top ten account for approximately 0.36%. The clonotype comes from a man in his late teens or twenties in good health. Some clones in this sample may be carry-over from other donors' samples. The specimen was naive CD4+ T cells from PBMCs. The sample's subset: CD45RA+ positively selected. J is TRBJ1-2 and V is TRBV4-1; D ambiguous. The CDR3 sequence: CASSQFIRGFGYGYTF. Written as DNA, the CDR3 is TGCGCCAGCAGCCAATTCATTCGAGGATTCGGCTATGGCTACACCTTC.